This T cell receptor beta chain was observed in a study of blood T cell repertoires in COVID-19. Study-level background: Acute-phase and convalescent COVID-19 samples originated in the United States, Italy and Spain. T cells, B-cell-depleted T cells, or PBMCs provided the cDNA or gDNA that served as material.

This clone has only one observation. Germline V gene data show CDR1 as GTSNPN and CDR2 as SVGIG (reference sequence). This CDR3 spans 15 amino acids. Trimming removed 2 bases from V and 8 bases from J, with 16 bases in between. The protocol was immunoSEQ multiplex PCR, while the TCRdb copy is restricted to in-frame clones and leaves out a portion. Here the sample spans around 100,000 clones, roughly two thirds being singletons. Sequenced material: peripheral blood. The chain is built from TRBV30 and TRBJ1-6, with unresolved D. The source is a man older than 75 with acute or convalescent COVID-19. The CDR3 region is CAWSPAPLRDSPLHF. CDR3 DNA sequence: TGTGCCTGGAGTCCGGCTCCACTCCGGGATTCACCCCTCCACTTT.